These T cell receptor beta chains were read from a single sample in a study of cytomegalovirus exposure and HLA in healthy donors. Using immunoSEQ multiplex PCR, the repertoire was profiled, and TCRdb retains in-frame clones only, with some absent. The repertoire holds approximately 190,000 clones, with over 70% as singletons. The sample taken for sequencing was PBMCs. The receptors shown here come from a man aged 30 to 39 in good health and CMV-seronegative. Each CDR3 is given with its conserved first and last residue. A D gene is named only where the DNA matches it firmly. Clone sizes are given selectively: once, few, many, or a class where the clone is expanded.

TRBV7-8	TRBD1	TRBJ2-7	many	TGTGCCAGCAGCAGGGGACAGGGGCCCTCCTACGAGCAGTACTTC	CASSRGQGPSYEQYF
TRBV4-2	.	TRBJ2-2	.	TGTGCCAGCAGCCAAGACCACAGGGACGGCGGGGAGCTGTTTTTT	CASSQDHRDGGELFF
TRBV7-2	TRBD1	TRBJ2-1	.	TGTGCCAGCAGCCACGGGGGGACAGGGAGAAATGAGCAGTTCTTC	CASSHGGTGRNEQFF
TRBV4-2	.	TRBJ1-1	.	TGTGCCAGCAGCCACTGGGCCAGCCCTGGTGAAGCTTTCTTT	CASSHWASPGEAFF
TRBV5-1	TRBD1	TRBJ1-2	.	TGCGCCAGCAGCTTGGCAGGACAGGGGGCTAGCTACACCTTC	CASSLAGQGASYTF
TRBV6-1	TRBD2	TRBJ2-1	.	TGTGCCAGCAAGAAACTAGCGGGGGATTACAATGAGCAGTTCTTC	CASKKLAGDYNEQFF
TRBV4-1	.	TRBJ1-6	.	TGCGCCAGCAGCACACAGACCTCACCCCTCCACTTT	CASSTQTSPLHF
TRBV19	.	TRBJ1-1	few	TGTGCCAGTAGTATAGAGAATTCGGACAGTCTACCTTTCTTT	CASSIENSDSLPFF
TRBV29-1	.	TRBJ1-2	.	TGCCACGCGGGGGGAGGCTATGGCTACACCTTC	CHAGGGYGYTF
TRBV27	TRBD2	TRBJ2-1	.	TGTGCCAGCACCCCGGGACTAGCGGGCATCCTCTCCTACAATGAGCAGTTCTTC	CASTPGLAGILSYNEQFF
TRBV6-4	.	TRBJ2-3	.	TGTGCCAGCAGTGACTCGCCCTTGGGCGCGCAGTATTTT	CASSDSPLGAQYF
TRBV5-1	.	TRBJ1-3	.	TGCGCCAGCAGCCCAAGCGGGGGTCCGAGCTCTGGAAACACCATATATTTT	CASSPSGGPSSGNTIYF
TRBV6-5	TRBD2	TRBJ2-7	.	TGTGCCACCACCCGGGGGGTCTCCTACGAGCAGTACTTC	CATTRGVSYEQYF
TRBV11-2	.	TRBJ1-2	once	TGTGCCAGCAGCCGGACAGACTATGGCTACACCTTC	CASSRTDYGYTF
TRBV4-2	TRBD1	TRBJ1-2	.	TGTGCCAGCAGCCCCACGACAGGGGGCTTCGATGGCTACACCTTC	CASSPTTGGFDGYTF
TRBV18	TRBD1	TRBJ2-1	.	TGTGCCAGCTCTGGGACAGGATTAAGACTTCATGAGCAGTTCTTC	CASSGTGLRLHEQFF
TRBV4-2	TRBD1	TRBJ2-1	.	TGTGCCAGCAGCCAAGGACAGGGGGAAAACAATGAGCAGTTCTTC	CASSQGQGENNEQFF
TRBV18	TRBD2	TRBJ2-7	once	TGTGCCAGCTCAGAACCTAGCGGGAGGGCCGAGAAGCAGTACTTC	CASSEPSGRAEKQYF
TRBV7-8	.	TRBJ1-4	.	TGTGCCAGCGGACTAATTGGAACTAATGAAAAACTGTTTTTT	CASGLIGTNEKLFF
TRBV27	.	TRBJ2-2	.	TGTGCCAGCAGTTTATTAGGAACTATAATACGCGGGGAGCTGTTTTTT	CASSLLGTIIRGELFF
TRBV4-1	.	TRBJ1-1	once	TGCGCCAGCAGCCAAGATGGCGTCAGGGTCACTGAAGCTTTCTTT	CASSQDGVRVTEAFF
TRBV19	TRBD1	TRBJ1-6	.	TGTGCCAGTACTTCGACAGGGATCCCTTCACCCCTCCACTTT	CASTSTGIPSPLHF
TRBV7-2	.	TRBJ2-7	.	TGTGCCAGCAGCTTTGGGGCAGAGCAGTACTTC	CASSFGAEQYF
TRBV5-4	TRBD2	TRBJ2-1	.	TGTGCCAGCAGCCGGCCTCTTGGCGGGGGGGCCGACAATGAGCAGTTCTTC	CASSRPLGGGADNEQFF
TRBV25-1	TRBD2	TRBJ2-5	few	TGTGCCAGCAGTTTGAATGTCCGGCTAGCGGGCCTTGGGACCCAGTACTTC	CASSLNVRLAGLGTQYF
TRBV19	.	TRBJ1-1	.	TGTGCCAGTAGTTTGTGGGGAGGGACTGAAGCTTTCTTT	CASSLWGGTEAFF
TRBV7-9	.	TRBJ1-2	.	TGTGCCAGCAGCTTAGTGCGAGGGTACGGCTATGGCTACACCTTC	CASSLVRGYGYGYTF
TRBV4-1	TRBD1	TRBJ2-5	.	TGCGCCAGCAGCCGGACAGGGGAGGGAGAGACCCAGTACTTC	CASSRTGEGETQYF
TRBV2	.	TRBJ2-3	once	TGTGCCAGCATACCCCTCGAGGGAAGCACAGATACGCAGTATTTT	CASIPLEGSTDTQYF
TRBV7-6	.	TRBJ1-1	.	TGTGCCAGCAGCTTATTTGTTACAGCGAACACTGAAGCTTTCTTT	CASSLFVTANTEAFF
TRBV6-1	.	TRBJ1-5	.	TGTGCCAGCAGTGAAGATAGGGGCCAGCCCCAGCATTTT	CASSEDRGQPQHF
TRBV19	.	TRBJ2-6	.	TGTGCCACCCTCGGAGGTCTCGCCTCTGGGGCCAACGTCCTGACTTTC	CATLGGLASGANVLTF
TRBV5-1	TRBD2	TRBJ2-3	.	TGCGCCAGCAGCTTGGGTGCTAGCGGGGGCACAGATACGCAGTATTTT	CASSLGASGGTDTQYF
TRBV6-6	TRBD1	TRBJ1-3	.	TGTGCCGGGACAGGGAACCCAGGGGACACCATATATTTT	CAGTGNPGDTIYF
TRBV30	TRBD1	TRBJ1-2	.	TGTGCCTGGAGGAGTAAGACAGGGCGGTTTGGAGGCTACACCTTC	CAWRSKTGRFGGYTF
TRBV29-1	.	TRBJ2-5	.	TGCAGTCATACCCTACAAGAGACCCAGTACTTC	CSHTLQETQYF
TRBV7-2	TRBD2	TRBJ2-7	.	TGTGCCAGCAGCTTAGTTTTTAGGCGGGGGGGACCCTCGGGCGAGCAGTACTTC	CASSLVFRRGGPSGEQYF
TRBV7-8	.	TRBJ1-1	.	TGTGCCAGCAGCCAGGCCCGAGAGAACACTGAAGCTTTCTTT	CASSQARENTEAFF
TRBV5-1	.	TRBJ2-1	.	TGCGCCAGCAGCTACTTAGGGGGTAGCTCCTACAATGAGCAGTTCTTC	CASSYLGGSSYNEQFF
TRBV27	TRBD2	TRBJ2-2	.	TGTGCCACCAGGGGACTAGCGGGAATGGGGAACACCGGGGAGCTGTTTTTT	CATRGLAGMGNTGELFF
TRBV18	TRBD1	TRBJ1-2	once	TGTGCCAGCTCACCACTGGACAGGGGAGGCTACACCTTC	CASSPLDRGGYTF
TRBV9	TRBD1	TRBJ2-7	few	TGTGCCAGCAGCGTAGGGGGGAGACAGGGGATCTACGAGCAGTACTTC	CASSVGGRQGIYEQYF
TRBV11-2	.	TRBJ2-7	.	TGTGCCAGCAGCTTTGGACTGCCCTACGAGCAGTACTTC	CASSFGLPYEQYF
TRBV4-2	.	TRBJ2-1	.	TGTGCCAGCAGCCAAGATGTCGGCGGGCAGTTCTTC	CASSQDVGGQFF
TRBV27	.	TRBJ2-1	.	TGTGCCAGCACCCTTAGGGGATCCTACAATGAGCAGTTCTTC	CASTLRGSYNEQFF
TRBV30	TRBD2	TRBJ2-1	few	TGTGCCTGGACTCATCTAGCGGGAGCTGCCAATGAGCAGTTCTTC	CAWTHLAGAANEQFF
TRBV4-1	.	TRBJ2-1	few	TGCGCCAGCAGCCAAGATCGATCCGGGGTAGTGGGCCAAAATGAGCAGTTCTTC	CASSQDRSGVVGQNEQFF
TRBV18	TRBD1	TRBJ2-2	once	TGTGCCAGCTCACCGACATCCGACAGGGTTACCGGGGAGCTGTTTTTT	CASSPTSDRVTGELFF
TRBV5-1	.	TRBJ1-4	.	TGCGCCAGCAGCTTATCCCCCCTCGGTAATGAAAAACTGTTTTTT	CASSLSPLGNEKLFF
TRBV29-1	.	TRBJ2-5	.	TGCAGCGTTGGGAGGGCCCAAGAGACCCAGTACTTC	CSVGRAQETQYF